This entry lists 13 T cell receptor beta chains sequenced from one sample in a study of patients and donors after allogeneic stem cell transplantation. Each CDR3 protein is one row after TCRdb ran MiXCR on the RT-PCR reads. Of 390,000 or so distinct CDR3 sequences in the sample, roughly 17% are singletons; the top ten hold about 7%. The sequenced sample consisted of blood, either unsorted or a sorted T cell fraction (not recorded which). Receptors were obtained from a human donor who was either an allogeneic HSCT recipient or a stem cell or donor lymphocyte infusion donor (not recorded which). It is not recorded whose cells these are; they may come from a transplant donor.

This clonotype occurred many times. This CDR3 reads CAISEPKGGMDTGELFF. The CDR3 nucleotides are TGTGCCATCAGTGAGCCAAAAGGGGGCATGGACACCGGGGAGCTGTTTTTT. This rearrangement joins TRBV10-3 to TRBJ2-2; 7 bases are shared with TRBD1. Germline trimming cut 2 bases from V and 3 bases from J; bases unmatched to any gene: 9. Germline values: CDR1 ENHRY, CDR2 SYGVKD. CDR3 size: 17 residues.

This clonotype appeared many times. J is TRBJ1-5 and V is TRBV20-1; TRBD1 aligns across 12 bases. This CDR3 contains 15 residues. Germline loops: CDR1 DFQATT, CDR2 SNEGSKA (reference sequence). The trim removed 6 bases at V and 1 base at J, leaving 4 bases unmatched. CDR3 sequence (DNA): TGCAGTGCGGGACAGGGGGCGTCGAGCAATCAGCCCCAGCATTTT. Protein: CSAGQGASSNQPQHF.

In its sample, this clonotype was seen a few times. The chain has TRBV4-2 and TRBJ1-4; D is undetermined. V lost 2 bases, J lost 4 bases, and 14 bases lay in between. The CDR3 extends over 16 amino acids. Germline V lookup: CDR1 LGHNA, CDR2 YNFKEQ. The CDR3 here is CASSQTRGRINEKLFF. CDR3 sequence (DNA): TGTGCCAGCAGCCAAACACGTGGCAGGATTAATGAAAAACTGTTTTTT.

The CDR3 loop is CAISDGTGRGNTEAFF. The DNA of the CDR3 is TGTGCCATCAGTGACGGCACAGGGAGGGGGAACACTGAAGCTTTCTTT. V usage is TRBV10-3 and J usage is TRBJ1-1, with D possibly matching TRBD1 (6 bases). The CDR3 length is 16 residues. Germline-derived CDR1 and CDR2 are ENHRY and SYGVKD. The V and J ends lost 3 bases and 1 base respectively, with 15 bases between them.

A word on this clonotype: Compared with germline, one end of the junction differs, possibly owing to a read error. The rearrangement uses TRBV20-1 and TRBJ2-2, with 8 nucleotides matching TRBD2. This CDR3 contains 14 residues. CDR1 is DFQATT, CDR2 SNEGSKA, per germline (reference sequence). CDR3 protein: CSARVAGPPGELSF. CDR3 sequence (DNA): TGCAGTGCTAGAGTAGCGGGACCGCCCGGGGAGCTGTCTTTT.

This chain joins TRBV7-2 and TRBJ2-7; 11 positions agree with TRBD2. After removal of 4 bases from V and 0 bases from J, the junction contained 5 bases not matched to a gene. This CDR3 spans 16 amino acids. CDR1 is SGHTA and CDR2 is FQGNSA in the germline V gene. CDR3 sequence: CASSSLAGGSSYEQYF. CDR3 sequence (DNA): TGTGCCAGCAGCTCCTTAGCGGGAGGGAGCTCCTACGAGCAGTACTTC.

The table lists this clonotype with many counts. The chain employs TRBV12-3 or TRBV12-4 and TRBJ1-2; D call uncertain. The CDR3 spans 12 residues. Trimming cost V 11 bases and J 6 bases, with 16 bases left between them. The CDR3 sequence is CASREGADGYTF. For the CDR3, the DNA is TGTGCCTCCCGGGAAGGCGCCGATGGCTACACCTTC.

The chain carries TRBV5-1 and TRBJ1-2; D gene uncertain. Germline CDR1 reads SGHRS; CDR2 reads YFSETQ. The CDR3 has 14 residues. Trimming stripped 0 bases from V and 0 bases from J, with 6 bases between. CDR3 amino acids: CASSLVGTNYGYTF. The CDR3 DNA reads TGCGCCAGCAGCTTGGTAGGAACTAACTATGGCTACACCTTC.

This clonotype has more than one count but fewer than ten. The V gene is TRBV3-1, the J gene TRBJ2-1; the match to TRBD2 covers 8 bases. The CDR3 length is 17 residues. CDR1 and CDR2 from the germline V gene are LGHDT and YNNKEL (reference sequence). The ends lost 0 bases at V and 1 base at J; junction bases unmatched: 5. CDR3 bases: TGTGCCAGCAGCCAAGATTGGGGGACTAGGTCCTACAATGAGCAGTTCTTC. This sequence encodes CASSQDWGTRSYNEQFF.

Here the CDR3 reads CASSQEVWRPGTGELFF. The CDR3 nucleotides read TGTGCCAGCAGCCAAGAAGTATGGAGACCCGGCACCGGGGAGCTGTTTTTT. The genes are TRBV4-2 and TRBJ2-2; D remains ambiguous. The CDR3 is made up of 17 amino acids. Germline CDR1 LGHNA, CDR2 YNFKEQ. V shed 0 bases and J shed 4 bases, with 15 bases lying between them.

The V call is TRBV12-5, the J call TRBJ1-1, with no clear D. CDR3 length equals 14 residues. V was pared by 5 bases and J by 4 bases, with 14 bases between. Per the germline V gene, CDR1 is LGHNT and CDR2 is FRNRAP. In nucleotides, the CDR3 is TGTGCTAGTGGTCAAAGGAGGAAGGGCACTGAAGCTTTCTTT. Translated: CASGQRRKGTEAFF.

This clonotype has only a few counts. The CDR3: CASSLAKTTGGLGNTEAFF. The CDR3 nucleotides are TGCGCCAGCAGCTTGGCCAAGACTACAGGGGGTTTGGGGAACACTGAAGCTTTCTTT. The chain combines TRBV5-1 with TRBJ1-1; 8 bases match TRBD1. The CDR3 loop spans 19 amino acids. V was pared by 0 bases and J by 1 base, with 14 bases of the junction left unmatched. Per the germline V gene, CDR1 is SGHRS and CDR2 is YFSETQ. The variable domain in full, with the rest retrieved from reference TRBV5-1 and TRBJ1-1, is KAGVTQTPRYLIKTRGQQVTLSCSPISGHRSVSWYQQTPGQGLQFLFEYFSETQRNKGNFPGRFSGRQFSNSRSEMNVSTLELGDSALYLCASSLAKTTGGLGNTEAFFGQGTRLTVV.

This clonotype was picked up many times. This chain connects TRBV15 to TRBJ1-4; D uncertain. Looked up from germline, CDR1 is LNHNV and CDR2 is YYDKDF (reference sequence). This CDR3 has 15 residues. The V and J ends lost 0 bases and 4 bases respectively, with 9 bases between them. CDR3 DNA: TGTGCCACCAGCAGAGAAGGACGGCTTAATGAAAAACTGTTTTTT. Residues: CATSREGRLNEKLFF.